The entry below gives a single T cell receptor (beta chain) sequence along with its context. It lacks a known antigen. The sample holds no much larger clone one base away, and base qualities are not on file. CD8 naive samples were CD45RO-negative cells positively selected for CCR7, giving a CD45RA+CCR7+ population that excluded TemRA cells. The donors were healthy, HIV-negative adults with no recently reported acute infections or vaccinations. Every donor was a Caucasian adult living in Nashville, Tennessee, USA. After blood collection by leukapheresis, PBMCs were isolated using Ficoll-Histopaque density gradient centrifugation and then cryopreserved in the vapor phase of liquid nitrogen. Analytical flow cytometry was used to check the purity and quantity of each magnetically sorted T cell population. Genomic DNA was isolated from every sorted fraction and measured by UV absorbance on a Nanodrop 2000c.

The entry originates in a study of shared clonotypes between healthy human individuals (dated by TCRdb to the early 2020s). About the full investigation: A couple of women and a few men aged 18 to 49 years were included in the cohort. For each donor, three plates each were used for CD4 naive and CD4 memory, two plates were used for CD8 naive, and one plate was used for CD8 memory. Blood TCR repertoires of five healthy adults were deeply sequenced to estimate repertoire size and the extent of clonotype sharing between individuals. To increase sequencing depth and limit assay-specific biases, TCR repertoire library preparation and sequencing were carried out by different laboratories using diverse techniques. Each donor's leukapheresis produced roughly between roughly 0.85 and 9.5 billion PBMCs. The paper's findings and limits, for the study overall: Estimated clonotype richness was generally larger for naive than for memory subsets. Even with the large sequencing depth, rarefaction of the sorted-subset datasets indicated that sequencing was incomplete. Because the study included a small number of donors, the genetic and exposure-history diversity represented was limited. Compared with non-shared clonotypes, the clonotypes found in all four sorted-subset donors had higher generation probabilities. Pairwise subsampling indicated that sequencing depth was expected to affect the degree of clonotype sharing among donors. Only blood was sampled, and tissue TCR repertoires likely differ from those in blood. Sharing across several donors was observed for around 5% of naive CD4, over 3% of naive CD8, roughly 2.4% of memory CD4, and about 0.38% of memory CD8 clonotypes.

Using the deep immunoSEQ assay, TCR CDR3 regions were amplified from genomic DNA by multiplex PCR. Genomic DNA extracted from each cell subset was distributed evenly over all wells of several immunoSEQ 96-well plates, and each plate served as one replicate. For sorted subsets, 200 to 250 ng of genomic DNA, equivalent to 25,000 to 35,000 T cell genomes, went into each replicate PCR. Purified libraries were measured with a Qubit 3.0 fluorometer, size-checked on a Bioanalyzer 2100, and measured again with the KAPA Library Quantification kit. Every immunoSEQ 96-well plate was sequenced on a separate single-read 150-cycle Illumina NextSeq 550 flow cell. On the study's bioinformatics: Because the immunoSEQ output included only junctional sequences and no quality scores, the filtering could not be the same as the filtering used for full-length reads. To assign V/J genes and CDR3, sequences were annotated against IMGT germline references using PyIR, a Python wrapper for IgBLAST v1.9. Any read was removed if the V/J assignment was weak (E-value above 1e-6), the CDR3 was missing, or the read contained stop codons, out-of-frame junctions, or ambiguous translated residues. V3J clonotypes were defined as sequences sharing an identical inferred V gene, J gene, and CDR3 amino acid sequence. Percentage overlap between repertoires was calculated by dividing the number of shared unique clonotypes by the size of the smaller repertoire. RTK rarefaction, the Chao1 estimator, and Recon v2.1 estimates of unobserved clonotypes were used to assess repertoire richness. Generation probabilities for all TCRbeta clonotypes obtained by the gDNA method from a handful of donors were computed using OLGA. TCRdb limited this immuneACCESS table to in-frame rearrangements with V and J called. A share of clones is missing; checked studies link under half to unresolved V genes, and the rest is unexplained. V, J and clone size were drawn from that table, and D and trimming were deduced from the DNA. This sample lists about 2 million clones; approximately 95% were detected once. Of the sample, about 1.1% falls within the top ten clones.

CDR1 and CDR2, per the germline V gene, are SGHDT and YYEEEE. From the cysteine through the phenylalanine, the CDR3 covers 19 amino acids. Left in the record is the CDR3 DNA by itself, 57 bases read in frame from the first base. Between the V and J ends, shortened by 4 bases and 10 bases respectively, the junction contains 30 bases. Input material: naive CD8+ T cells sorted from blood. The cell subset or site label here, explained by the study, means: CD45RA+CCR7+. The clonotype comes from a man between 18 and 29 years old in good health. The chain is made from TRBV5-6 and TRBJ1-6, with the D gene too uncertain to name. The sequence in DNA is TGTGCCAGCAGCCCGACGGTTTCGTGGCGAACACCCGTGGGATCACCCCTCCACTTT. The encoded protein is CASSPTVSWRTPVGSPLHF.